Sequencing of this T cell receptor beta chain was carried out in a study of blood T cell repertoires in COVID-19. Across the study: Some COVID-19 samples were acute and others convalescent; all came from the United States, Italy and Spain. PBMCs, B-cell-depleted T cells, or T cells provided the cDNA or gDNA that made up the material.

Study processing details: Counts of nucleated cells, estimated from reference gene primer amplification, were obtained. TCRdb keeps only in-frame clones here, not all; method: immunoSEQ multiplex PCR. The V and J calls and the clone size are those of that table, but D and trimming were determined from the DNA. The table records some 100,000 clones, roughly 84% of them present only once. The CDR3 loop spans 14 amino acids. Trimming pared 7 bases from V and 4 bases from J, leaving 19 bases between. CDR1 is GTSNPN, CDR2 SVGIG, per germline (reference sequence). The clonotype comes from a woman in her sixties or seventies with acute or convalescent COVID-19. V gene TRBV30 combines with J gene TRBJ1-2; maybe TRBD1 (6 bases). The sequencing input was peripheral blood. CDR3 protein: CASKDSPSVYGYTF. The DNA for the CDR3 is TGTGCCTCAAAGGACAGTCCAAGCGTCTATGGCTACACCTTC. Using reference TRBV30 and TRBJ1-2 for the parts outside the CDR3, the full variable domain is SQTIHQWPATLVQPVGSPLSLECTVEGTSNPNLYWYRQAAGRGLQLLFYSVGIGQISSEVPQNLSASRPQDRQFILSSKKLLLSDSGFYLCASKDSPSVYGYTFGSGTRLTVV.